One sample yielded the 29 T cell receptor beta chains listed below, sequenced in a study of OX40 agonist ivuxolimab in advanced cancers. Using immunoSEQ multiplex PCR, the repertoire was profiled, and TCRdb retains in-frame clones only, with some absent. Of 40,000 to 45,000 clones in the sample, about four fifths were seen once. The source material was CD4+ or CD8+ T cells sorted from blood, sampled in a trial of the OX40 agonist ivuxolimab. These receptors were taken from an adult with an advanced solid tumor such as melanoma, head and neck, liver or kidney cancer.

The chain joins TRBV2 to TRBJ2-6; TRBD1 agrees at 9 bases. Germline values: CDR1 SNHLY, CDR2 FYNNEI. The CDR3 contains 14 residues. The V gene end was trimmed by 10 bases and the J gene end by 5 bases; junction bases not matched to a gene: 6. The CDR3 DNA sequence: TGTGCCACAGGACAGGGGTTAAGGGCCAACGTCCTGACTTTC. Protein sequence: CATGQGLRANVLTF. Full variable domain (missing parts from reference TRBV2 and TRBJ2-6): EPEVTQTPSHQVTQMGQEVILRCVPISNHLYFYWYRQILGQKVEFLVSFYNNEISEKSEIFDDQFSVERPDGSNFTLKIRSTKLEDSAMYFCATGQGLRANVLTFGAGSRLTVL.

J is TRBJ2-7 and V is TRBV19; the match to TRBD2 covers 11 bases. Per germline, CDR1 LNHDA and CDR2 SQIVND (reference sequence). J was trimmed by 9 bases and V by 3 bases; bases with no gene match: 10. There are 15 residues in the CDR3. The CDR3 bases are TGTGCCAGTAGTATTGGGACTAGCGGCCGAAACGGGCAGTACTTC. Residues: CASSIGTSGRNGQYF. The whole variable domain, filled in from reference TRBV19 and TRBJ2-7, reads DGGITQSPKYLFRKEGQNVTLSCEQNLNHDAMYWYRQDPGQGLRLIYYSQIVNDFQKGDIAEGYSVSREKKESFPLTVTSAQKNPTAFYLCASSIGTSGRNGQYFGPGTRLTVT.

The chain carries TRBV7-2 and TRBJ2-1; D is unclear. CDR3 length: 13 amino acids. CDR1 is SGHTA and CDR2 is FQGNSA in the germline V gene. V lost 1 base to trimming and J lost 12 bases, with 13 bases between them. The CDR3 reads CASSLGAFVGQFF. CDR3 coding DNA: TGTGCCAGCAGCTTAGGTGCATTTGTTGGGCAGTTCTTC. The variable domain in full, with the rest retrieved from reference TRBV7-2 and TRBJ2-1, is GAGVSQSPSNKVTEKGKDVELRCDPISGHTALYWYRQSLGQGLEFLIYFQGNSAPDKSGLPSDRFSAERTGGSVSTLTIQRTQQEDSAVYLCASSLGAFVGQFFGPGTRLTVL.

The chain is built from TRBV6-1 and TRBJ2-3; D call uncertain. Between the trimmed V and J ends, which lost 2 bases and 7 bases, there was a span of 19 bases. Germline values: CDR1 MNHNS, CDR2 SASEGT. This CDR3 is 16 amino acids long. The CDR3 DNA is TGTGCCAGCAGTGAAATCTTCGCCGGAGAACGAAATACGCAGTATTTT. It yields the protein CASSEIFAGERNTQYF.

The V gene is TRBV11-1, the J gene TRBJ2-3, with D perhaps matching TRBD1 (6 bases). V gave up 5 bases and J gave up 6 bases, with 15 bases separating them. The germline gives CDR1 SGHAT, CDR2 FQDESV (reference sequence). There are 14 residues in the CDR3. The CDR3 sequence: CASSLGTPVDTQYF. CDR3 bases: TGTGCCAGCAGCCTCGGGACACCCGTCGATACGCAGTATTTT.

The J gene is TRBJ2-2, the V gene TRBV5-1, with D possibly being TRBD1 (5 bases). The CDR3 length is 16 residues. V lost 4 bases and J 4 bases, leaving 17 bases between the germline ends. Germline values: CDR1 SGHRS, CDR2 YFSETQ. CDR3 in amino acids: CASSPLETDFTGELFF. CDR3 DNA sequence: TGCGCCAGCAGCCCCCTGGAGACAGACTTCACCGGGGAGCTGTTTTTT.

CDR3 sequence reads: CASRTGSPGYTF. The CDR3 bases are TGTGCCAGCAGGACTGGGTCCCCGGGCTACACCTTC. This chain connects TRBV28 to TRBJ1-2; unclear D gene. V dropped 6 bases and J dropped 8 bases, with 13 bases sitting between them. CDR3 length equals 12 residues. CDR1 MDHEN and CDR2 SYDVKM come from the germline V gene.

The CDR3 loop is CASSDSQVATNEKLFF. In nucleotides, the CDR3 is TGTGCCAGCTCGGACTCCCAAGTGGCAACTAATGAAAAACTGTTTTTT. V is TRBV18 and J is TRBJ1-4; D not certain. Germline CDR1 reads KGHSH; CDR2 reads LQKENI. The CDR3 is 16 amino acids. Trimming shortened V by 6 bases and J by 0 bases, and 14 bases separated the two germline ends.

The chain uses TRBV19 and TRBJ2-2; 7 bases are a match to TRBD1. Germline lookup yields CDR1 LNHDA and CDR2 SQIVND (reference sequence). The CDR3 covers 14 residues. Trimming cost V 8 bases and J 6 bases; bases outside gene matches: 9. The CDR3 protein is CASQQGQGSGELFF. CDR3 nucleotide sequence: TGTGCCAGTCAACAGGGGCAGGGCTCCGGGGAGCTGTTTTTT.

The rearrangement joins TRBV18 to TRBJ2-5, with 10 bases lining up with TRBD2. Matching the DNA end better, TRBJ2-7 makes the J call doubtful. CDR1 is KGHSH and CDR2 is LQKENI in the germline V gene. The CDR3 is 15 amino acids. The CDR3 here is CASSEGTSEGHEQYF. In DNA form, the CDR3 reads TGTGCCAGCTCAGAGGGGACTAGCGAAGGCCACGAGCAGTACTTC.

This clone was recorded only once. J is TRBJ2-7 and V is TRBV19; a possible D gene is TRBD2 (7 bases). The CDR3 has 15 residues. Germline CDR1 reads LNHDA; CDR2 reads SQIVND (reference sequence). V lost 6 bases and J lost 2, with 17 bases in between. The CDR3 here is CASSFEGGGAYEQYF. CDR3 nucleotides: TGTGCCAGTAGCTTCGAAGGGGGGGGTGCCTACGAGCAGTACTTC.

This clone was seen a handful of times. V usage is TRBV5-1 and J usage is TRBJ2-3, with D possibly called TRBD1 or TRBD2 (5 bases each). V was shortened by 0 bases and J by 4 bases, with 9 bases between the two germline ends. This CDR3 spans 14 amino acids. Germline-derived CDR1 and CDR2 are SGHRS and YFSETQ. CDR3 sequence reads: CASSLVMGADTQYF. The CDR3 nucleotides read TGCGCCAGCAGCTTGGTGATGGGGGCAGATACGCAGTATTTT.

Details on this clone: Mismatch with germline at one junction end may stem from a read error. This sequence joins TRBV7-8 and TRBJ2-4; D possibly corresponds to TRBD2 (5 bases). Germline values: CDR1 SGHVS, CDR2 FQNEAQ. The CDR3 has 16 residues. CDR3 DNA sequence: TGTGCCAGCAGCATAGCGACCGTCCTAGCCAAAAACATTCAGTACTTC. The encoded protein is CASSIATVLAKNIQYF. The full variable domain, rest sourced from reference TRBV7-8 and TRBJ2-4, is GAGVSQSPRYKVAKRGQDVALRCDPISGHVSLFWYQQALGQGPEFLTYFQNEAQLDKSGLPSDRFFAERPEGSVSTLKIQRTQQEDSAVYLCASSIATVLAKNIQYFGAGTRLSVL.

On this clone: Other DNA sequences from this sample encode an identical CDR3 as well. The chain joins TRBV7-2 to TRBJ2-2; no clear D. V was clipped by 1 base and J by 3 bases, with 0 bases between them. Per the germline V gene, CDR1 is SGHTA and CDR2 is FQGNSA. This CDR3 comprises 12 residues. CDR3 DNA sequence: TGTGCCAGCAGCTTAGACACCGGGGAGCTGTTTTTT. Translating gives CASSLDTGELFF.

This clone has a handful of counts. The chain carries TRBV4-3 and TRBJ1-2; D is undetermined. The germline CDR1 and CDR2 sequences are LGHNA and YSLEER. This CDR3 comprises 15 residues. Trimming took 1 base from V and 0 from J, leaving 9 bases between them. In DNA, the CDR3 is TGCGCCAGCAGCCAAGTTCTGGCAGCTAACTATGGCTACACCTTC. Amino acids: CASSQVLAANYGYTF.

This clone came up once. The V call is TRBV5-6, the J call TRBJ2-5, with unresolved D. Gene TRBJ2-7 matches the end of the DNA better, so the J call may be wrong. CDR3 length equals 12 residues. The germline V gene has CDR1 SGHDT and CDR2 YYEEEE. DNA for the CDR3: TGTGCCAGCAGTCCCCAGCACTACGAGCAGTACTTC. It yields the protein CASSPQHYEQYF.

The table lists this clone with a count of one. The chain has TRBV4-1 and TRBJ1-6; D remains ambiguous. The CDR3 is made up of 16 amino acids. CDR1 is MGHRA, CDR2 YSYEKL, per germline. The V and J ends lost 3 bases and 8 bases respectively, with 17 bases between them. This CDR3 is CASSQFFEIGDSPLHF. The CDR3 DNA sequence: TGCGCCAGCAGCCAGTTCTTCGAAATCGGGGATTCACCCCTCCACTTT.

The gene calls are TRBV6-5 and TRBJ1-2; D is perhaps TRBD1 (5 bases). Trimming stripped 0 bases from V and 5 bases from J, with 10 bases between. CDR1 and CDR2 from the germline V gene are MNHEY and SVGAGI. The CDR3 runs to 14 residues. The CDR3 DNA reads TGTGCCAGCAGTTACTCTGCAGGGCAATATGGCTACACCTTC. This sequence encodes CASSYSAGQYGYTF.

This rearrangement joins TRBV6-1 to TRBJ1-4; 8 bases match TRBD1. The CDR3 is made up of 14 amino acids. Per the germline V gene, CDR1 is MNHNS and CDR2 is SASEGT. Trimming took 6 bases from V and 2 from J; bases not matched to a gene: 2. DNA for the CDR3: TGTGCCAGCAGGGACAGGGTGACTAATGAAAAACTGTTTTTT. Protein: CASRDRVTNEKLFF.

CDR3 nucleotides: TGTGCCAGTAGTATAGTCGGGGTAGGGGCCAACGTCCTGACTTTC. Amino acid sequence: CASSIVGVGANVLTF. The rearrangement joins TRBV19 to TRBJ2-6; weak D call: TRBD2 (5 bases). Deletions cut 1 base from V and 4 bases from J, with 8 bases between. CDR3 length equals 15 residues. Germline V CDR1 and CDR2: LNHDA, SQIVND (reference sequence).

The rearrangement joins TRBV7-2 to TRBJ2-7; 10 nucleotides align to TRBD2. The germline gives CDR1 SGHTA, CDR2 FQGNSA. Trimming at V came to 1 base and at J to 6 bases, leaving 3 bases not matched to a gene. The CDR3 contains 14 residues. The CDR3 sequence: CASSLGPSGGEQYF. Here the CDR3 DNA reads TGTGCCAGCAGCTTAGGGCCTAGCGGGGGCGAGCAGTACTTC.

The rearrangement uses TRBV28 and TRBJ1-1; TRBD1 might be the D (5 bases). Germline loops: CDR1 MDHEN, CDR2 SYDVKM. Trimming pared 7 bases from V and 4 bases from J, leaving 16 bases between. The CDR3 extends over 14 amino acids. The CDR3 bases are TGTGCCAGCAAAGTCACGGGGCGTTTCACTGAAGCTTTCTTT. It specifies CASKVTGRFTEAFF.

The CDR3 DNA reads TGCAGCGTGACATCCCCCAGGAGTGCGAACTATGGCTACACCTTC. Amino acid sequence: CSVTSPRSANYGYTF. The genes are TRBV29-1 and TRBJ1-2; the D is unclear. CDR1 and CDR2 from the germline V gene are SQVTM and ANQGSEA. Trimming stripped 6 bases from V and 2 bases from J, with 19 bases between. The CDR3 totals 15 residues.

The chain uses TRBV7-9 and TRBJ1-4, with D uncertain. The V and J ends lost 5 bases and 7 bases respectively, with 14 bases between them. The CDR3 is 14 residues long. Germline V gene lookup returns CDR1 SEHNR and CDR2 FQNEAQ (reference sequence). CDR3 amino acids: CASSQTPSGEKLFF. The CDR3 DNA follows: TGTGCCAGCAGCCAAACACCTTCGGGTGAAAAACTGTTTTTT.

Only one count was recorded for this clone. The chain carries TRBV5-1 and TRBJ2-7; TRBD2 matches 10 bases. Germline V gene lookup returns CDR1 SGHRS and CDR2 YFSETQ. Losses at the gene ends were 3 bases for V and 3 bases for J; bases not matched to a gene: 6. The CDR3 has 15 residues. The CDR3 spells CASSYPLAGYYEQYF. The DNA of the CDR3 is TGCGCCAGCAGCTACCCACTAGCGGGATACTACGAGCAGTACTTC.

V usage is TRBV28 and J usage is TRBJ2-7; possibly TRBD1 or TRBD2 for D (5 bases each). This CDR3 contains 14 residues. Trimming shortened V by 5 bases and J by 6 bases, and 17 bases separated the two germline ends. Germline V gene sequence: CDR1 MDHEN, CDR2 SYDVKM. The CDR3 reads CASSPGDRLSEQYF. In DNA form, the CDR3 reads TGTGCCAGCAGTCCCGGGGACCGTCTGTCCGAGCAGTACTTC. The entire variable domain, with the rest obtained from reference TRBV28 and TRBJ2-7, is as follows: DVKVTQSSRYLVKRTGEKVFLECVQDMDHENMFWYRQDPGLGLRLIYFSYDVKMKEKGDIPEGYSVSREKKERFSLILESASTNQTSMYLCASSPGDRLSEQYFGPGTRLTVT.

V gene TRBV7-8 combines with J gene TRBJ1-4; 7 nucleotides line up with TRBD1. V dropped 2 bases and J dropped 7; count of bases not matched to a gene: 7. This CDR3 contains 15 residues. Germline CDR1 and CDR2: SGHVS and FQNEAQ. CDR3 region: CASSLSGGAGEKLFF. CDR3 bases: TGTGCCAGCAGCTTATCAGGGGGGGCGGGTGAAAAACTGTTTTTT.

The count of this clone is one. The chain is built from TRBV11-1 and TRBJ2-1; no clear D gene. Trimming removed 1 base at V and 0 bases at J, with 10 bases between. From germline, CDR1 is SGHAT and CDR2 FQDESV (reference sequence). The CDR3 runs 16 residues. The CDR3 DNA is TGTGCCAGCAGCTTAGTTGCGTGGAGCTCCTACAATGAGCAGTTCTTC. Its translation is CASSLVAWSSYNEQFF.

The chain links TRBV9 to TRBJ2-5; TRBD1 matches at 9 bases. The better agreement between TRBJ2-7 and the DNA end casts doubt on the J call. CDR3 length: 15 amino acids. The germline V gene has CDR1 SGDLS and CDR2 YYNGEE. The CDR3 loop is CASSPQTGGKYEQYF. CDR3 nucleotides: TGTGCCAGCAGCCCCCAGACAGGGGGGAAGTACGAGCAGTACTTC.